These 3 T cell receptor beta chains came from one sample sequenced in a study of graft-versus-host responses after intestinal transplantation (dated by TCRdb to the early 2020s). The library relied on the immunoSEQ multiplex PCR assay. TCRdb's version of the immuneACCESS table is confined to in-frame rearrangements and falls short of the full clone set. An unresolved V gene accounts for under half of the shortfall where checked; the remainder is of unknown origin. Recorded for this sample are about 97,000 clones; 80% to 95% of them occurred a single time. 16% of the sample comes from the top ten. The sequencing here drew on PBMCs, taken about 440 days after intestinal transplant. Source of these receptors: a human patient who received an intestinal transplant, so some T cells may come from the graft donor.

The gene calls are TRBV5-1 and TRBJ2-2; D perhaps matches TRBD1 (5 bases). The CDR3 is 14 residues long. Trimming stripped 4 bases from V and 3 bases from J, with 10 bases between. Germline lookup yields CDR1 SGHRS and CDR2 YFSETQ. The chain's CDR3 is CASSIGHYTGELFF. DNA for the CDR3: TGCGCCAGCAGCATAGGACACTACACCGGGGAGCTGTTTTTT.

V and J are TRBV7-9 and TRBJ1-5; 7 bases align to TRBD1. The CDR3 covers 16 residues. The junction had 8 bases not matched to a gene; V was cut back by 0 bases and J by 6 bases. In germline, CDR1 is SEHNR, CDR2 FQNEAQ (reference sequence). The CDR3 region is CASSLAAAGGSQPQHF. Written as DNA, the CDR3 is TGTGCCAGCAGCTTAGCGGCGGCAGGGGGAAGTCAGCCCCAGCATTTT.

This sequence joins TRBV18 and TRBJ2-7; D is unclear. CDR1 is KGHSH, CDR2 LQKENI, per germline. This CDR3 comprises 12 residues. Trimming took off 4 bases at V and 2 bases at J, with 6 bases between the two ends. CDR3 sequence reads: CASSRGAYEQYF. In DNA, the CDR3 is TGTGCCAGCTCACGAGGAGCCTACGAGCAGTACTTC.